Shown below are 21 T cell receptor beta chains from a single sample sequenced in a study of blood T cell repertoires in COVID-19. Sequencing was performed with immunoSEQ multiplex PCR; in TCRdb, only in-frame clones are kept and a portion is missing. The sample holds some 150,000 clones, 75% to 90% seen once. The sample taken for sequencing was PBMCs or T cells enriched from blood (not recorded which). These TCRs come from a woman in her forties or fifties who had recovered from COVID-19.

The chain combines TRBV10-2 with TRBJ1-2; TRBD1 is a possible D gene (5 bases). Between the trimmed V and J ends, which lost 4 bases and 7 bases, there was a span of 25 bases. The V gene's germline CDR1 is WSHSY and CDR2 SAAADI. The CDR3 is made up of 17 amino acids. The CDR3 region is CASSGPTLGAPGGGYTF. CDR3 bases: TGCGCCAGCAGTGGACCCACCCTAGGGGCCCCCGGCGGTGGCTACACCTTC.

The V gene is TRBV19, the J gene TRBJ2-1, with a tentative D call TRBD2 (6 bases). The CDR3 spans 15 residues. With 3 bases removed from V and 9 bases from J, the gap between germline ends came to 18 bases. CDR1 LNHDA and CDR2 SQIVND come from the germline V gene (reference sequence). The CDR3 loop reads CASSIWTGRFSEQFF. The CDR3 nucleotides are TGTGCCAGTAGTATCTGGACGGGGAGGTTTAGTGAGCAGTTCTTC.

This sequence joins TRBV6-5 and TRBJ1-3, with 7 bases lining up with TRBD1. Germline CDR1 is MNHEY and CDR2 is SVGAGI. The CDR3 totals 14 residues. V shed 6 bases and J 9 bases; nucleotides not matched to a gene: 11. Here the CDR3 DNA reads TGTGCCAGCAGCGACCTACAGGGGAGAGGCACCATATATTTT. It is translated as CASSDLQGRGTIYF.

V is TRBV6-5 and J is TRBJ2-1, with 8 bases identical to TRBD1. Germline CDR1 MNHEY, CDR2 SVGAGI. The CDR3 runs to 15 residues. The V and J ends lost 6 bases and 4 bases, in that order; junction bases with no gene match: 8. This chain's CDR3 is CASSTDRGWYNEQFF. The CDR3 nucleotides are TGTGCCAGCAGCACTGACAGGGGTTGGTACAATGAGCAGTTCTTC.

V usage is TRBV5-4 and J usage is TRBJ2-3; 9 bases are a match to TRBD2. The CDR3 runs 15 residues. J was trimmed by 6 bases and V by 0 bases; bases with no gene match: 5. From germline, CDR1 is SGHNT and CDR2 YYREEE (reference sequence). CDR3 loop: CASSLARGGSDTQYF. As DNA, the CDR3 is TGTGCCAGCAGCTTGGCGCGGGGGGGTTCGGATACGCAGTATTTT.

This clone was observed once. The gene calls are TRBV28 and TRBJ2-3; 16 bases map to TRBD2. Trimming removed 7 bases from V and 8 bases from J; junction bases left unmatched: 18. The V gene's germline CDR1 is MDHEN and CDR2 SYDVKM. There are 19 residues in the CDR3. As DNA, the CDR3 is TGTGCCAGCACTCCGGGACTAGCGGGGGGGCGGTCGGGCGCGGGTACGCAGTATTTT. Its translation is CASTPGLAGGRSGAGTQYF.

Concerning this clone: Other nucleotide sequences from this sample produce the same CDR3. The rearrangement joins TRBV5-1 to TRBJ1-6; the match to TRBD1 covers 7 bases. Germline assignment: CDR1 SGHRS and CDR2 YFSETQ. The CDR3 is made up of 14 amino acids. Trimming cost V 4 bases and J 7 bases; bases outside gene matches: 5. Here the CDR3 reads CASSPGTANSPLHF. The CDR3 DNA is TGCGCCAGCAGCCCCGGGACAGCAAATTCACCCCTCCACTTT.

This clone was found once. The V call is TRBV2, the J call TRBJ2-5; D unresolved. Germline assignment: CDR1 SNHLY and CDR2 FYNNEI. V lost 4 bases and J 5 bases, leaving 8 bases between the germline ends. This CDR3 region has 12 residues. The CDR3 spells CASSGGGETQYF. In nucleotides, the CDR3 is TGTGCCAGCAGTGGAGGTGGGGAGACCCAGTACTTC.

The CDR3 region has the DNA TGCGCCAGCAGCGATGTCGGCGAGGCGGGGGAGAGGGGCTACGAGCAGTACGTC. Protein: CASSDVGEAGERGYEQYV. The gene calls are TRBV10-1 and TRBJ2-7; 7 bases map to TRBD2. The germline gives CDR1 WNHNN, CDR2 SYGVQD (reference sequence). V was pared by 6 bases and J by 3 bases, with 20 bases of the junction left unmatched. The CDR3 runs 18 residues.

CDR3 nucleotides: TGTGCCAGCAGTTTAAAACAGAAGAATTCACCCCTCCACTTT. Translation gives CASSLKQKNSPLHF. The chain carries TRBV28 and TRBJ1-6, with D unresolved. CDR3 size: 14 residues. The V gene's germline CDR1 is MDHEN and CDR2 SYDVKM. V was cut by 2 bases and J by 7 bases, with 9 bases left in between. The entire variable domain, with the rest obtained from reference TRBV28 and TRBJ1-6, is as follows: DVKVTQSSRYLVKRTGEKVFLECVQDMDHENMFWYRQDPGLGLRLIYFSYDVKMKEKGDIPEGYSVSREKKERFSLILESASTNQTSMYLCASSLKQKNSPLHFGNGTRLTVT.

The chain combines TRBV27 with TRBJ1-6; D call uncertain. Looked up from germline, CDR1 is MNHEY and CDR2 is SMNVEV (reference sequence). The length of the CDR3 is 13 residues. Trimming removed 3 bases at V and 9 bases at J, with 9 bases between. CDR3 residues: CASSFDLVSPLHF. The DNA for the CDR3 is TGTGCCAGCAGTTTCGACCTAGTTTCACCCCTCCACTTT.

This chain links TRBV7-6 with TRBJ2-1; 9 positions match TRBD1. Germline V gives CDR1 SGHVS, CDR2 FNYEAQ. The V and J ends lost 7 bases and 4 bases, in that order; junction bases with no gene match: 8. There are 15 residues in the CDR3. DNA for the CDR3: TGTGCCAGCACCATAGGACAGGGGAATTACAATGAGCAGTTCTTC. This codes for CASTIGQGNYNEQFF.

Only a few counts were recorded for this clone. The rearrangement uses TRBV6-5 and TRBJ1-1; D is undetermined. Trimming pared 0 bases from V and 0 bases from J, leaving 8 bases between. The CDR3 length is 15 residues. The germline V gene encodes CDR1 MNHEY and CDR2 SVGAGI. The CDR3 DNA is TGTGCCAGCAGTTACTCGGAGGAGATGAACACTGAAGCTTTCTTT. Translating gives CASSYSEEMNTEAFF.

The chain employs TRBV4-1 and TRBJ1-5, with 8 bases matching TRBD1. The V gene end was trimmed by 1 base and the J gene end by 3 bases; junction bases not matched to a gene: 5. The CDR3 runs 16 residues. CDR1 is MGHRA, CDR2 YSYEKL, per germline. The CDR3, as DNA: TGCGCCAGCAGCCAAGTGACAGGGGAATTCAATCAGCCCCAGCATTTT. Its protein product is CASSQVTGEFNQPQHF.

The V call is TRBV5-4, the J call TRBJ1-4; 8 bases match TRBD1. This CDR3 has 14 amino acids. V lost 0 bases and J lost 7; bases outside the gene matches: 2. Germline CDR1 SGHNT, CDR2 YYREEE (reference sequence). CDR3 residues: CASSLGRGLEKLFF. The CDR3 DNA sequence: TGTGCCAGCAGCTTGGGCAGGGGGCTTGAAAAACTGTTTTTT.

The chain combines TRBV11-2 with TRBJ1-2; 7 nucleotides align to TRBD1. Germline V gene data show CDR1 as SGHAT and CDR2 as FQNNGV. The V gene end was trimmed by 5 bases and the J gene end by 3 bases; junction bases not matched to a gene: 6. The CDR3 contains 14 residues. The CDR3 DNA reads as TGTGCCAGCAGCCTATTCAGGGGGGACTATGGCTACACCTTC. It codes for CASSLFRGDYGYTF.

The V gene is TRBV7-2, the J gene TRBJ2-1, with unresolved D. The germline gives CDR1 SGHTA, CDR2 FQGNSA. Trimming removed 2 bases from V and 7 bases from J, with 15 bases in between. The CDR3 extends over 15 amino acids. In DNA, the CDR3 is TGTGCCAGCAGCTTAAGTGGCCAGTACGGGAATGAGCAGTTCTTC. Protein sequence: CASSLSGQYGNEQFF.

A single count supports this clone. This chain links TRBV28 with TRBJ2-1; possibly TRBD1 for D (6 bases). CDR1 and CDR2 from the germline V gene are MDHEN and SYDVKM. Between the trimmed V and J ends, which lost 6 bases and 0 bases, there was a span of 18 bases. This CDR3 has 17 amino acids. Written as DNA, the CDR3 is TGTGCCAGCAGCCTCCCCCTGGGGGCCGGCTCCTACAATGAGCAGTTCTTC. Protein sequence: CASSLPLGAGSYNEQFF.

This chain uses TRBV3-1 (or the pseudogene TRBV3-2) with TRBJ1-1; a possible D gene is TRBD1 (6 bases). Trimming took 1 base from V and 2 from J, leaving 8 bases between them. This CDR3 is built from 14 residues. The germline gives CDR1 LGHDT, CDR2 YNNKEL (reference sequence). CDR3 nucleotide sequence: TGTGCCAGCAGCCAAGGGGGGCGAAACACTGAAGCTTTCTTT. This encodes CASSQGGRNTEAFF.

The chain couples TRBV24-1 to TRBJ1-5, with D perhaps TRBD1 (5 bases). Deletions cut 4 bases from V and 2 bases from J, with 8 bases between. The CDR3 has 14 amino acids. CDR1 is KGHDR and CDR2 is SFDVKD in the germline V gene. DNA of the CDR3: TGTGCCACCAGTGACCCACAGGGCAATCAGCCCCAGCATTTT. Translated: CATSDPQGNQPQHF.

The chain recombines TRBV14 with TRBJ1-1; D remains unclear. The CDR3 runs to 12 residues. CDR1 SGHDN and CDR2 FVKESK come from the germline V gene. V lost 5 bases and J 8 bases, leaving 12 bases between the germline ends. Written as DNA, the CDR3 is TGTGCCAGCAGCAAAGGCCGGGAAGAAGCTTTCTTT. It encodes CASSKGREEAFF.